The rows below give T cell receptor beta chains drawn from one sample of a study of cytomegalovirus exposure and HLA in healthy donors. Sequencing was performed with immunoSEQ multiplex PCR; in TCRdb, only in-frame clones are kept and a portion is missing. In the table there are 65,000 to 95,000 clones, 60% to 85% of which are singletons. Sequences were obtained from PBMCs. All receptors come from a male donor in good health and CMV-seropositive. Both conserved end residues are part of each CDR3. Fields, in order: D gene, clone size, J gene, V gene, CDR3 length, CDR3 protein, CDR3 DNA. D genes are given only for firm matches. Size tells how often a clone was seen (once, few, many) or the class of an expanded clone, and some rows leave it out.

. | few | TRBJ1-2 | TRBV5-6 | 12 | CASSLEARGYTF | TGTGCCAGCAGCTTGGAGGCTAGAGGCTACACCTTC
TRBD2 | . | TRBJ2-2 | TRBV2 | 15 | CASSGSSGRSGELFF | TGTGCCAGCAGTGGGTCTAGCGGGAGGAGCGGGGAGCTGTTTTTT
TRBD2 | . | TRBJ2-3 | TRBV9 | 17 | CASSSPRGAGGTDTQYF | TGTGCCAGCAGCTCCCCCCGGGGCGCGGGAGGCACAGATACGCAGTATTTT
. | . | TRBJ1-2 | TRBV2 | 14 | CASRQQTANYGYTF | TGTGCCAGCCGACAGCAGACGGCAAACTATGGCTACACCTTC
TRBD1 | once | TRBJ2-1 | TRBV6-1 | 15 | CASSEGTARAPGQFF | TGTGCCAGCAGTGAGGGGACAGCCCGGGCGCCGGGGCAGTTCTTC
TRBD2 | few | TRBJ2-5 | TRBV7-2 | 16 | CASSLSGGAYQETQYF | TGTGCCAGCAGCTTAAGCGGGGGTGCGTACCAAGAGACCCAGTACTTC
TRBD1 | . | TRBJ2-7 | TRBV7-9 | 17 | CASSLGIIGTGLYEQYF | TGTGCCAGCAGCTTAGGAATAATCGGGACAGGACTCTACGAGCAGTACTTC
. | . | TRBJ2-3 | TRBV5-8 | 16 | CASSLVLAASTDTQYF | TGTGCCAGCAGCTTGGTCCTAGCTGCTAGCACAGATACGCAGTATTTT
TRBD1 | . | TRBJ1-6 | TRBV7-9 | 15 | CASRGNRGLNSPLHF | TGTGCCAGCAGGGGAAACAGGGGACTTAATTCACCCCTCCACTTT
TRBD1 | . | TRBJ2-5 | TRBV7-9 | 15 | CASTKGTGGLETQYF | TGTGCCAGCACCAAGGGGACAGGGGGACTAGAGACCCAGTACTTC
. | . | TRBJ2-7 | TRBV28 | 16 | CASSLGGRLTGYEQYF | TGTGCCAGCAGCCTGGGCGGCCGACTAACGGGCTACGAGCAGTACTTC
TRBD1 | . | TRBJ1-5 | TRBV27 | 15 | CASSLGQGPNQPQHF | TGTGCCAGCAGTTTGGGACAGGGCCCCAATCAGCCCCAGCATTTT
TRBD2 | . | TRBJ2-7 | TRBV6-5 | 15 | CASSYGLAGVYEQYF | TGTGCCAGCAGTTACGGATTAGCGGGAGTTTACGAGCAGTACTTC
TRBD1 | few | TRBJ1-3 | TRBV6-5 | 15 | CASSYTGQGGNTIYF | TGTGCCAGCAGTTACACAGGACAGGGGGGAAACACCATATATTTT
TRBD1 | . | TRBJ2-7 | TRBV19 | 14 | CASTPQGATYEQYF | TGTGCCAGTACCCCACAGGGGGCCACCTACGAGCAGTACTTC
. | once | TRBJ2-3 | TRBV21-1 | 15 | CASRSSGGHTDTQYF | TGTGCCAGCAGATCTAGCGGGGGGCACACAGATACGCAGTATTTT
. | . | TRBJ1-6 | TRBV10-2 | 14 | CASSERGNNSPLHF | TGCGCCAGCAGTGAAAGGGGTAACAATTCACCCCTCCACTTT
TRBD2 | . | TRBJ2-1 | TRBV27 | 15 | CASSITSGVYNEQFF | TGTGCCAGCAGTATTACTAGCGGAGTCTACAATGAGCAGTTCTTC
TRBD2 | . | TRBJ2-3 | TRBV5-6 | 15 | CASILAGESTDTQYF | TGTGCCAGCATCCTAGCGGGGGAGAGCACAGATACGCAGTATTTT
. | few | TRBJ1-1 | TRBV4-2 | 14 | CASSQDLEASEAFF | TGTGCCAGCAGCCAAGATTTAGAGGCGAGTGAAGCTTTCTTT